This T cell receptor beta chain was captured by sequencing in a study of neurological immune-mediated disorders. The CDR3 runs 13 residues. The germline V gene has CDR1 SEHNR and CDR2 FQNEAQ (reference sequence). Trimming removed 5 bases from V and 9 bases from J, with 14 bases in between. Synthesis of cDNA was carried out by template-switch 5'RACE. The reaction used 10-nucleotide random UMIs. Every sequencing run drew on 15-18 subjects and yielded over 190 million TCR-beta sequences. TCRdb re-analysed the 5' RACE reads in MiXCR, keeping a single row per CDR3 protein. The sample contains some 14,000 distinct CDR3 sequences, roughly 10% of which appear only once. Overall study findings and caveats: Because no CDR3 amino acid sequences were shared across subjects by expanded clones, private repertoires were suggested in all groups. Patients with HTLV-1-associated myelopathy showed the most TCR clonal expansion. Those with multiple sclerosis showed the least, falling below healthy controls.

This clonotype is medium-sized within its sample. Its target is unknown. The sample comprised PBMCs. The sequence came from a woman aged 40-49 years in good health. The chain joins TRBV7-9 to TRBJ1-5; maybe TRBD1 (5 bases). This CDR3 is CASSPGTAWPQHF. As DNA, the CDR3 is TGTGCCAGCAGCCCCGGGACTGCTTGGCCCCAGCATTTT.